The TCR beta chain under discussion was sequenced for a study of lymphopenia after photon versus proton radiotherapy. Whole-study results and caveats: After the lymphocyte nadir, photon-treated repertoires showed oligoclonal expansion, especially of CD8+ Temra cells. Survival link was tested only in deceased patients; proton benefit remains a possibility.

The CDR3 contains 17 residues. The germline V gene encodes CDR1 KGHSH and CDR2 LQKENI. J was trimmed by 7 bases and V by 0 bases; bases with no gene match: 12. The method was immunoSEQ multiplex PCR; TCRdb's version includes in-frame clones alone and lacks a portion of them. The data contain roughly 49,000 clones, around 90% of them singletons. Turning to this clone: As yet, its antigen is unknown.

This clonotype was obtained from a woman aged 40 to 50 with cholangiocarcinoma. This chain links TRBV18 with TRBJ2-3; 8 bases are a match to TRBD1. This specimen was peripheral blood, taken from a patient treated with photon-based radiotherapy. CDR3 protein: CASSPPGRDRWTHTQYF. The CDR3, as DNA: TGTGCCAGCTCACCACCAGGTCGGGACAGGTGGACCCATACGCAGTATTTT.